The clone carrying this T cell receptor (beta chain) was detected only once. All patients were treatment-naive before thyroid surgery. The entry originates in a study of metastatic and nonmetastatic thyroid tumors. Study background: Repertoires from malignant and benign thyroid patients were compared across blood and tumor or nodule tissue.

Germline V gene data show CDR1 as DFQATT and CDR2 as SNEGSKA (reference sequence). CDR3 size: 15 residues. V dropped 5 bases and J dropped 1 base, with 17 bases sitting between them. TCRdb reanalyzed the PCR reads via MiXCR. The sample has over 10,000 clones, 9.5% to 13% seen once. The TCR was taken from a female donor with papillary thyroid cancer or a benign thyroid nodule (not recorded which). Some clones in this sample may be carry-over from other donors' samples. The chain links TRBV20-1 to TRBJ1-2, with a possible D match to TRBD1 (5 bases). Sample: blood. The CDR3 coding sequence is TGCAGTGCTCCCCCCAGGGTGCAAGTTAACTATGGCTACACCTTC. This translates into CSAPPRVQVNYGYTF.